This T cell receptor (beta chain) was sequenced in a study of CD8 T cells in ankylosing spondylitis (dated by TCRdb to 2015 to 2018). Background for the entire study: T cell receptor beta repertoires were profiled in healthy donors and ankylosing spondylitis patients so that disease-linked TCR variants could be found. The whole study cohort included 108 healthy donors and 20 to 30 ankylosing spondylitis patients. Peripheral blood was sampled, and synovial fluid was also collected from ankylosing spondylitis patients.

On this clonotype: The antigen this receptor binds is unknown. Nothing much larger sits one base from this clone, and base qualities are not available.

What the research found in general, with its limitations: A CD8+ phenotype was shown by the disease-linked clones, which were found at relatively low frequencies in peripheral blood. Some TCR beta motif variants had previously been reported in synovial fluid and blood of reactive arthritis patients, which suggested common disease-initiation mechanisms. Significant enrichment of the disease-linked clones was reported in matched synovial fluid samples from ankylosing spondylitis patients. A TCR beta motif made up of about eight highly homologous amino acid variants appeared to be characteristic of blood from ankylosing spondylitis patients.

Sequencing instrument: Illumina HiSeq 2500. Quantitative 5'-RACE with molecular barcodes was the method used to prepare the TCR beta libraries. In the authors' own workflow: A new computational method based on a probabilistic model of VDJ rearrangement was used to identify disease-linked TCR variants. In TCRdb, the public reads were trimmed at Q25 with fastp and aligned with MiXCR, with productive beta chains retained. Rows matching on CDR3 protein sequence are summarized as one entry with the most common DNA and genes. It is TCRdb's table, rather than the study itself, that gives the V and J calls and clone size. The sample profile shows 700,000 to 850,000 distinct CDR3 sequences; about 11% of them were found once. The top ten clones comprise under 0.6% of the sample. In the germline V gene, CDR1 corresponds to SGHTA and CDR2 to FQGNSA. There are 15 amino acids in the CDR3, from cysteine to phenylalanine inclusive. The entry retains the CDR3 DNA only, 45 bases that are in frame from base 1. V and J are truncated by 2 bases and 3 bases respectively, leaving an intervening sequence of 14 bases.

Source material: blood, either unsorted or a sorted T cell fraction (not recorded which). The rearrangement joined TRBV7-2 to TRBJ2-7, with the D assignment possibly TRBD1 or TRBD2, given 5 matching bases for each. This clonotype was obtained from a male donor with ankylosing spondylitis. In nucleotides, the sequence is TGTGCCAGCAGCTTAAGGGCAGGGAGACACTACGAGCAGTACTTC. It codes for CASSLRAGRHYEQYF.